These 22 T cell receptor beta chains were sequenced from one sample in a study of cytomegalovirus exposure and HLA in healthy donors. Measured with immunoSEQ multiplex PCR; TCRdb has only the in-frame clones, and not every one. The table has fewer than 400,000 clones, roughly 87% seen once. Sequenced: PBMCs. These TCRs come from a man aged 30 to 45 in good health and CMV-seronegative.

The genes are TRBV20-1 and TRBJ1-4; no clear D gene. Trimming stripped 3 bases from V and 8 bases from J, with 7 bases between. The CDR3 contains 11 residues. CDR1 DFQATT and CDR2 SNEGSKA come from the germline V gene (reference sequence). CDR3 nucleotides: TGCAGTGCTAGGTGGAGGGAAAAACTGTTTTTT. Its protein is CSARWREKLFF.

J is TRBJ1-2 and V is TRBV25-1, with TRBD1 as a possible D gene (5 bases). Germline CDR1 MGHDK, CDR2 SYGVNS. This CDR3 region has 15 residues. Trimming shortened V by 1 base and J by 4 bases, and 13 bases separated the two germline ends. CDR3 nucleotide sequence: TGTGCCAGCAGTGAATCCGGGGGAGCGGTCTATGGCTACACCTTC. Translation gives CASSESGGAVYGYTF.

The genes are TRBV9 and TRBJ2-3, with TRBD2 matching over 10 bases. The CDR3 has 19 amino acids. Unmatched junction bases numbered 15, after V lost 0 bases and J lost 5 bases. Germline V lookup: CDR1 SGDLS, CDR2 YYNGEE. The CDR3 DNA sequence: TGTGCCAGCAGCGTAGAGACCAGCGGGGGGGTCCCGTTGGAAGATACGCAGTATTTT. Amino acids: CASSVETSGGVPLEDTQYF.

The chain combines TRBV7-9 with TRBJ2-5; a possible D gene is TRBD2 (5 bases). Deletions cut 5 bases from V and 3 bases from J, with 13 bases between. Germline V gene sequence: CDR1 SEHNR, CDR2 FQNEAQ (reference sequence). The CDR3 sequence is 14 residues long. The CDR3 sequence: CASSPGVLEETQYF. In DNA, the CDR3 is TGTGCCAGCAGCCCCGGGGTATTGGAAGAGACCCAGTACTTC.

CDR3 in DNA: TGTGCCAGCAGTAAGCGACAGGGGGGATCGGAGACCCAGTACTTC. Amino acid sequence: CASSKRQGGSETQYF. This chain uses TRBV6-1 with TRBJ2-5; 9 bases match TRBD1. Germline CDR1 MNHNS, CDR2 SASEGT. The CDR3 totals 15 residues. Germline trimming cut 5 bases from V and 5 bases from J; bases unmatched to any gene: 9.

The chain carries TRBV19 and TRBJ1-1, with D possibly TRBD1 on 6 matching bases. This CDR3 comprises 13 residues. CDR1 and CDR2 (germline): LNHDA, SQIVND (reference sequence). The V end was cut by 8 bases, the J end by 5 bases, with 15 bases between. The CDR3 coding sequence is TGTGCCAGTGATCAACAGGGAAGGACTGAAGCTTTCTTT. Amino acid sequence: CASDQQGRTEAFF.

This clone was recorded only once. Other DNA sequences of this sample code for an identical CDR3. The rearrangement joins TRBV18 to TRBJ1-4, with 8 bases fitting TRBD1. The CDR3 loop spans 13 amino acids. V shed 2 bases, J shed 8 bases, and the junction held 1 base outside the gene matches. CDR1 and CDR2 (germline): KGHSH, LQKENI. Here the CDR3 reads CASSPGQGEKLFF. The CDR3 DNA follows: TGTGCCAGCTCACCAGGACAGGGAGAAAAACTGTTTTTT.

CDR3 residues: CASSYSFSGFGYTF. The CDR3 region has the DNA TGTGCCAGCAGTTACTCTTTTTCCGGTTTTGGCTACACCTTC. This rearrangement joins TRBV6-5 to TRBJ1-2; D unclear. The CDR3 is 14 residues long. V shed 0 bases and J shed 7 bases, with 12 bases lying between them. Per germline, CDR1 MNHEY and CDR2 SVGAGI.

A few counts support this clone. The chain uses TRBV5-1 and TRBJ1-6; 7 nucleotides align to TRBD1. Germline V gene data show CDR1 as SGHRS and CDR2 as YFSETQ. V was clipped by 1 base and J by 5 bases; unmatched bases: 3. CDR3 length: 15 amino acids. The CDR3: CASSLRDSNNSPLHF. The CDR3 DNA reads TGCGCCAGCAGCTTGCGGGACAGTAATAATTCACCCCTCCACTTT.

V gene TRBV11-2 combines with J gene TRBJ2-7; TRBD2 aligns across 11 bases. Germline CDR1 and CDR2: SGHAT and FQNNGV. The CDR3 is 17 residues long. The V and J ends lost 4 bases and 2 bases, in that order; junction bases with no gene match: 10. The CDR3 sequence: CASSSEGLADYPYEQYF. The CDR3 region has the DNA TGTGCCAGCAGCTCGGAGGGACTAGCGGACTATCCCTACGAGCAGTACTTC. The complete variable domain, with remaining parts taken from reference TRBV11-2 and TRBJ2-7, reads EAGVAQSPRYKIIEKRQSVAFWCNPISGHATLYWYQQILGQGPKLLIQFQNNGVVDDSQLPKDRFSAERLKGVDSTLKIQPAKLEDSAVYLCASSSEGLADYPYEQYFGPGTRLTVT.

The chain has TRBV2 and TRBJ2-3; TRBD1 might be the D (6 bases). Per the germline V gene, CDR1 is SNHLY and CDR2 is FYNNEI. V was clipped by 4 bases and J by 2 bases, with 13 bases between them. This CDR3 region has 15 residues. In nucleotides, the CDR3 is TGTGCCAGCAGTGCACAGGGTTTTAACACAGATACGCAGTATTTT. It translates to CASSAQGFNTDTQYF.

The rearrangement uses TRBV18 and TRBJ2-3; D ambiguous. The CDR3 is 14 residues long. V was trimmed by 4 bases and J by 2 bases, leaving 10 bases between them. Germline CDR1 reads KGHSH; CDR2 reads LQKENI. The CDR3 DNA follows: TGTGCCAGCTCACATGGGCCATACACAGATACGCAGTATTTT. Translation gives CASSHGPYTDTQYF.

This chain joins TRBV5-6 and TRBJ2-3; D is uncertain. Germline-derived CDR1 and CDR2 are SGHDT and YYEEEE. V gave up 4 bases and J gave up 6 bases, with 9 bases separating them. The CDR3 contains 12 residues. The CDR3 DNA reads as TGTGCCAGCAGCCATGAAGAGGATACGCAGTATTTT. This gives the protein CASSHEEDTQYF.

This chain links TRBV19 with TRBJ1-5; 9 bases agree with TRBD1. CDR3 length equals 14 residues. Germline CDR1 and CDR2: LNHDA and SQIVND (reference sequence). V lost 5 bases and J lost 2; bases outside the gene matches: 1. Here the CDR3 DNA reads TGTGCCAGTAGTTGGGACAGGGGCAATCAGCCCCAGCATTTT. Protein product: CASSWDRGNQPQHF.

V gene TRBV9 combines with J gene TRBJ2-5; weak D call: TRBD1 (5 bases). The CDR3 spans 13 residues. CDR1 SGDLS and CDR2 YYNGEE come from the germline V gene. The ends were cut back, 0 bases at V and 2 bases at J, with 5 bases in the middle. The CDR3 here is CASSVGQQETQYF. The CDR3 coding sequence is TGTGCCAGCAGCGTAGGACAGCAAGAGACCCAGTACTTC. Full variable domain (outside the CDR3, taken from reference TRBV9 and TRBJ2-5): DSGVTQTPKHLITATGQRVTLRCSPRSGDLSVYWYQQSLDQGLQFLIQYYNGEERAKGNILERFSAQQFPDLHSELNLSSLELGDSALYFCASSVGQQETQYFGPGTRLLVL.

The genes are TRBV19 and TRBJ1-6; TRBD1 matches 10 bases. Per the germline V gene, CDR1 is LNHDA and CDR2 is SQIVND (reference sequence). V shed 7 bases and J 3 bases; nucleotides not matched to a gene: 9. This CDR3 region has 17 residues. The CDR3 DNA reads as TGTGCCAGTATGAAGGGACAGGGGAATATCTATAATTCACCCCTCCACTTT. This sequence encodes CASMKGQGNIYNSPLHF.

V usage is TRBV4-3 and J usage is TRBJ2-2; TRBD1 might be the D (6 bases). Deletions cut 4 bases from V and 5 bases from J, with 23 bases between. The CDR3 runs to 18 residues. The germline V gene encodes CDR1 LGHNA and CDR2 YSLEER. CDR3: CASSPKPQTGVRTGELFF. The DNA of the CDR3 is TGCGCCAGCAGCCCGAAGCCCCAGACAGGCGTTAGGACCGGGGAGCTGTTTTTT.

The rearrangement uses TRBV29-1 and TRBJ2-3; 7 nucleotides agree with TRBD2. This CDR3 has 13 residues. V was pared by 5 bases and J by 2 bases, with 4 bases of the junction left unmatched. Germline values: CDR1 SQVTM, CDR2 ANQGSEA. In DNA form, the CDR3 reads TGCAGCGTTCTAGGGACTAACACAGATACGCAGTATTTT. Encoded protein: CSVLGTNTDTQYF.

The V call is TRBV27, the J call TRBJ2-6; possible D gene TRBD1, 6 bases. V was cut by 5 bases and J by 1 base, with 15 bases left in between. CDR3 length: 17 residues. From germline, CDR1 is MNHEY and CDR2 SMNVEV (reference sequence). CDR3 in DNA: TGTGCCAGCAGTCTCAGGGGTGAGGTTTCTGGGGCCAACGTCCTGACTTTC. Translated: CASSLRGEVSGANVLTF.

CDR3 sequence: CASSLPGQGYGYTF. In nucleotides, the CDR3 is TGTGCCAGCAGCTTACCCGGACAGGGCTATGGCTACACCTTC. This rearrangement joins TRBV7-2 to TRBJ1-2; 8 bases map to TRBD1. V was pared by 2 bases and J by 4 bases, with 3 bases of the junction left unmatched. The germline CDR1 and CDR2 sequences are SGHTA and FQGNSA. This CDR3 has 14 residues.

This clone was seen only once. V usage is TRBV5-1 and J usage is TRBJ2-1, with a tentative D call TRBD2 (5 bases). This CDR3 contains 15 residues. CDR1 and CDR2 (germline): SGHRS, YFSETQ. The germline V and J ends were trimmed by 2 bases and 8 bases, with 17 bases remaining between them. The CDR3 spells CASSFTSPDKHEQFF. The CDR3 nucleotides read TGCGCCAGCAGCTTCACTAGTCCCGACAAGCATGAGCAGTTCTTC.

V is TRBV4-2 and J is TRBJ2-7; TRBD2 matches 7 bases. The trim removed 1 base at V and 2 bases at J, leaving 2 bases unmatched. Germline V CDR1 and CDR2: LGHNA, YNFKEQ. This CDR3 region has 14 residues. The CDR3 sequence is CASSQVAGAYEQYF. Written as DNA, the CDR3 is TGTGCCAGCAGCCAAGTGGCGGGGGCCTACGAGCAGTACTTC.